The 22 T cell receptor beta chains listed next were all sequenced from one sample in a study of blood T cell repertoires in COVID-19. Measured with immunoSEQ multiplex PCR; TCRdb has only the in-frame clones, and not every one. The sample lists 150,000 to 200,000 clones, around 86% seen once, with roughly 8.7% in the top ten. Material: peripheral blood. The origin of the receptors is a man in his fifties or sixties with active or convalescent COVID-19.

This clone appeared a single time. V is TRBV18 and J is TRBJ2-5; D may be TRBD2 (6 bases). Trimming pared 2 bases from V and 1 base from J, leaving 14 bases between. The CDR3 covers 16 residues. Germline V gene lookup returns CDR1 KGHSH and CDR2 LQKENI. As DNA, the CDR3 is TGTGCCAGCTCACCAAGGAGGGCCGAGCTCCAAGAGACCCAGTACTTC. It specifies CASSPRRAELQETQYF.

This clone was seen a single time. CDR3 loop: CASSLVGLANEQFF. As DNA, the CDR3 is TGTGCCAGCAGCTTAGTCGGACTAGCGAATGAGCAGTTCTTC. The chain is built from TRBV7-9 and TRBJ2-1; 9 nucleotides line up with TRBD2. V shed 1 base and J 7 bases; nucleotides not matched to a gene: 2. The germline gives CDR1 SEHNR, CDR2 FQNEAQ (reference sequence). The CDR3 is 14 amino acids.

The J gene is TRBJ1-2, the V gene TRBV9; D gene ambiguous. This CDR3 region has 12 residues. The germline CDR1 and CDR2 sequences are SGDLS and YYNGEE. Trimming stripped 0 bases from V and 5 bases from J, with 5 bases between. The CDR3 DNA reads TGTGCCAGCAGCGTAGAAGAGTATGGCTACACCTTC. Translation: CASSVEEYGYTF.

The gene calls are TRBV19 and TRBJ1-2, with D unresolved. Germline V CDR1 and CDR2: LNHDA, SQIVND (reference sequence). The CDR3 totals 15 residues. V shed 3 bases and J shed 4 bases, with 15 bases lying between them. The CDR3 nucleotides are TGTGCCAGTAGTATTGAGGTAGCCGCGGCCTATGGCTACACCTTC. This codes for CASSIEVAAAYGYTF.

CDR3 DNA sequence: TGTGCCAGCAGCCAAGCTGGGACAGGGGGTAACTATGGCTACACCTTC. Translating it yields CASSQAGTGGNYGYTF. This chain joins TRBV3-1 (or the pseudogene TRBV3-2) and TRBJ1-2, with 11 nucleotides matching TRBD1. The CDR3 length is 16 residues. Germline V lookup: CDR1 LGHDT, CDR2 YNNKEL (reference sequence). V lost 1 base, J lost 1 base, and 2 bases stayed unmatched.

This clone has just one count. The chain couples TRBV21-1 to TRBJ2-3; TRBD1 is the table's D call and was not checked against the DNA. TRBV21-1 is marked as a pseudogene. CDR3 length: 17 amino acids. CDR3 nucleotide sequence: TGTGCCAGCAGCAAACAACCGGACAGATCCTGCACAGATACGCAGTATTTT. Translation: CASSKQPDRSCTDTQYF.

The rearrangement links TRBV24-1 to TRBJ2-1; 8 nucleotides agree with TRBD1. J gave up 0 bases and V 5 bases, and 2 bases lay outside the gene matches. CDR3 length: 15 residues. Germline CDR1 KGHDR, CDR2 SFDVKD. CDR3 protein: CATSGGQGSYNEQFF. The CDR3 DNA reads TGTGCCACCAGTGGAGGACAGGGCTCCTACAATGAGCAGTTCTTC.

This chain uses TRBV2 with TRBJ1-4; 7 bases line up with TRBD1. Looked up from germline, CDR1 is SNHLY and CDR2 is FYNNEI. The ends lost 6 bases at V and 4 bases at J; junction bases unmatched: 8. This CDR3 is 15 amino acids long. CDR3 coding DNA: TGTGCCAGCAGCCCCAGACAGGGAGATAATGAAAAACTGTTTTTT. Protein product: CASSPRQGDNEKLFF.

V gene TRBV6-6 combines with J gene TRBJ1-3; D is unclear. CDR1 MNHNY and CDR2 SVGAGI come from the germline V gene (reference sequence). V was shortened by 3 bases and J by 3 bases, with 12 bases between the two germline ends. CDR3 length: 15 residues. The CDR3 protein is CASSYGTPFGNTIYF. CDR3 coding DNA: TGTGCCAGCAGTTATGGCACACCGTTTGGAAACACCATATATTTT.

This clone has a handful of counts. The chain has TRBV7-3 and TRBJ1-1; weak D call: TRBD1 (5 bases). CDR3 length equals 13 residues. V lost 4 bases, J lost 8 bases, and 14 bases lay in between. CDR1 is SGHTA, CDR2 FQGTGA, per germline. CDR3 region: CASSYGTGAEAFF. CDR3 DNA sequence: TGTGCCAGCAGCTACGGGACTGGAGCAGAAGCTTTCTTT. The full variable domain, with the rest looked up from reference TRBV7-3 and TRBJ1-1, is GAGVSQTPSNKVTEKGKYVELRCDPISGHTALYWYRQSLGQGPEFLIYFQGTGAADDSGLPNDRFFAVRPEGSVSTLKIQRTERGDSAVYLCASSYGTGAEAFFGQGTRLTVV.

The V and J genes are TRBV3-1 (or the pseudogene TRBV3-2) and TRBJ1-5; D is unclear. This CDR3 is 14 amino acids long. V dropped 2 bases and J dropped 4 bases, with 9 bases sitting between them. Germline V lookup: CDR1 LGHDT, CDR2 YNNKEL (reference sequence). The CDR3 DNA reads TGTGCCAGCAGCCAAATGCCCCAGAATCAGCCCCAGCATTTT. It yields the protein CASSQMPQNQPQHF.

This clone has a handful of counts. The rearrangement links TRBV5-1 to TRBJ1-1; D not certain. CDR1 SGHRS and CDR2 YFSETQ come from the germline V gene. CDR3 length: 15 residues. V was shortened by 0 bases and J by 0 bases, with 9 bases between the two germline ends. CDR3 loop: CASSLGQVMNTEAFF. The CDR3 DNA reads TGCGCCAGCAGCTTGGGGCAGGTAATGAACACTGAAGCTTTCTTT.

This clone is a singleton in its sample. The V and J genes are TRBV5-1 and TRBJ2-2; tentative D call: TRBD1 (6 bases). Germline CDR1 reads SGHRS; CDR2 reads YFSETQ. V was pared by 4 bases and J by 0 bases, with 10 bases between. The CDR3 sequence is 15 residues long. The CDR3 loop reads CASSKGGSNTGELFF. The DNA of the CDR3 is TGCGCCAGCAGCAAAGGGGGTTCGAACACCGGGGAGCTGTTTTTT.

The rearrangement joins TRBV29-1 to TRBJ1-1; no definite D call. V was trimmed by 4 bases and J by 0 bases, leaving 9 bases between them. Germline CDR1 is SQVTM and CDR2 is ANQGSEA. The CDR3 length is 13 residues. CDR3 DNA: TGCAGCGTTGGCCCGGGGATGAACACTGAAGCTTTCTTT. Amino acids: CSVGPGMNTEAFF.

The V call is TRBV5-4, the J call TRBJ1-2; possible D gene TRBD1, 5 bases. V dropped 0 bases and J dropped 4 bases, with 13 bases sitting between them. Germline V lookup: CDR1 SGHNT, CDR2 YYREEE (reference sequence). The CDR3 consists of 15 residues. The CDR3 sequence: CASSLGDRIRYGYTF. For the CDR3, the DNA is TGTGCCAGCAGCTTGGGCGACAGAATCCGCTATGGCTACACCTTC.

The chain uses TRBV6-1 and TRBJ1-5; TRBD1 might be the D (6 bases). The CDR3 extends over 14 amino acids. V was shortened by 2 bases and J by 4 bases, with 9 bases between the two germline ends. Germline V lookup: CDR1 MNHNS, CDR2 SASEGT. CDR3 amino acids: CASSETGNNQPQHF. The CDR3 DNA is TGTGCCAGCAGTGAAACAGGGAATAATCAGCCCCAGCATTTT.

The rearrangement links TRBV19 to TRBJ1-6; 9 positions match TRBD1. The germline V gene has CDR1 LNHDA and CDR2 SQIVND (reference sequence). V shed 6 bases, J shed 5 bases, and the junction held 5 bases outside the gene matches. The CDR3 loop spans 15 amino acids. This chain's CDR3 is CASRVGQGDNSPLHF. Written as DNA, the CDR3 is TGTGCCAGTAGGGTGGGACAGGGAGATAATTCACCCCTCCACTTT.

V usage is TRBV6-4 and J usage is TRBJ2-3; no reliable D call. CDR3 length: 13 residues. Germline V gene data show CDR1 as MRHNA and CDR2 as SNTAGT. With 0 bases removed from V and 7 bases from J, the gap between germline ends came to 8 bases. The CDR3 region is CASSDSYLNTQYF. In DNA, the CDR3 is TGTGCCAGCAGTGACTCGTACTTGAATACGCAGTATTTT.

The chain joins TRBV20-1 to TRBJ1-2, with 7 bases lining up with TRBD1. The length of the CDR3 is 11 residues. With 8 bases clipped from V and 7 bases from J, the junction kept 7 bases outside the gene matches. Germline CDR1 reads DFQATT; CDR2 reads SNEGSKA (reference sequence). The CDR3 loop reads CSLDRNSGYTF. The CDR3 DNA reads as TGCAGTTTGGACAGGAACAGTGGCTACACCTTC.

CDR3 sequence (DNA): TGTGCCAGCAGCACAGGGTTTGGGAACACCATATATTTT. Translated, it gives CASSTGFGNTIYF. V is TRBV2 and J is TRBJ1-3; TRBD1 might be the D (6 bases). Trimming cost V 6 bases and J 7 bases, with 13 bases left between them. This CDR3 has 13 residues. Germline CDR1 is SNHLY and CDR2 is FYNNEI.

This chain connects TRBV7-9 to TRBJ1-6; TRBD1 might be the D (5 bases). The germline CDR1 and CDR2 sequences are SEHNR and FQNEAQ (reference sequence). V lost 8 bases to trimming and J lost 6 bases, with 11 bases between them. CDR3 length: 13 residues. CDR3 coding DNA: TGTGCCAGCCGGGGGGAGGGTAATTCACCCCTCCACTTT. Protein: CASRGEGNSPLHF.

The genes are TRBV29-1 and TRBJ2-7, with TRBD2 matching over 7 bases. The CDR3 is 18 amino acids. Losses at the gene ends were 5 bases for V and 0 bases for J; bases not matched to a gene: 19. Germline lookup yields CDR1 SQVTM and CDR2 ANQGSEA. CDR3 loop: CSVTNVVSGSLSSYEQYF. The CDR3 DNA reads as TGCAGCGTTACAAACGTGGTTAGCGGGTCCCTAAGCTCCTACGAGCAGTACTTC.